A selection of T cell receptor beta chains follows, all from one sample in a study of cytomegalovirus exposure and HLA in healthy donors. Only in-frame clones appear in the TCRdb table, and some are missing; sequencing was by immunoSEQ multiplex PCR. The table shows about 140,000 clones, with 70% to 85% occurring only once. The specimen was PBMCs. The source of these receptors is a man aged 40-55 years in good health and CMV-seropositive. Both conserved end residues are part of each CDR3. A D gene is named only where the DNA matches it firmly. Clone size is shown for a subset of rows, as once, few, many or a class of expanded clone.

j_gene,abundance,d_gene,v_gene,CDR3nt,CDR3aa
TRBJ2-2,-,TRBD2,TRBV27,TGTGCCAGCAGACGAGCGGGGCCGAACACCGGGGAGCTGTTTTTT,CASRRAGPNTGELFF
TRBJ1-2,-,-,TRBV30,TGTGCCTGGAGTAGGAATTCGGGCTATGGCTACACCTTC,CAWSRNSGYGYTF
TRBJ2-3,-,TRBD2,TRBV9,TGTGCCAGCAGCGTAGCTACAATTCGTCCGGCTAGCGGGAGTCTCGCAGATACGCAGTATTTT,CASSVATIRPASGSLADTQYF
TRBJ2-5,-,TRBD2,TRBV27,TGTGCCACCCGCCACGGACTAGCGGGAGGAGAGACCCAGTACTTC,CATRHGLAGGETQYF
TRBJ2-2,-,TRBD1,TRBV5-8,TGTGCCAGCAAACCAGGGGGGACAGGGAACACCGGGGAGCTGTTTTTT,CASKPGGTGNTGELFF
TRBJ1-2,-,-,TRBV7-9,TGTGCCAGCAGCTTTGGGATAGGGGGAACATTAGATGGCTACACCTTC,CASSFGIGGTLDGYTF
TRBJ2-7,once,TRBD2,TRBV5-1,TGCGCCAGCAGCGAGACTAGCGCCTCCTACGAGCAGTACTTC,CASSETSASYEQYF
TRBJ2-5,once,TRBD1,TRBV6-5,TGTGCCAGCAGTTACTCCCGGACAGGGGGCCTACAGACCCAGTACTTC,CASSYSRTGGLQTQYF
TRBJ2-1,few,-,TRBV7-9,TGTGCCAGCAGCTTAAATGCAGGTCCTTCCTACAATGAGCAGTTCTTC,CASSLNAGPSYNEQFF
TRBJ2-1,many,TRBD1,TRBV25-1,TGTGCCAGCAGTGCGGACAGGAGGCCTCTCAATGAGCAGTTCTTC,CASSADRRPLNEQFF
TRBJ2-6,few,-,TRBV4-2,TGTGCCAGCAGCCAAGATAGCAGCTCTGGGGCCAACGTCCTGACTTTC,CASSQDSSSGANVLTF
TRBJ2-1,-,TRBD2,TRBV2,TGTGCCAGCAGGATGGAACTAGCGTACAATGAGCAGTTCTTC,CASRMELAYNEQFF
TRBJ1-2,-,TRBD1,TRBV5-5,TGTGCCAGCAGCTTCGAGGGACAGGGGGGCAACTATGGCTACACCTTC,CASSFEGQGGNYGYTF
TRBJ2-5,once,TRBD2,TRBV7-2,TGTGCCAGCAGCTCGAGATTAGCGGGAGGGGGGTCTCAAGAGACCCAGTACTTC,CASSSRLAGGGSQETQYF
TRBJ2-7,-,-,TRBV7-8,TGTGCCAGCAGCTTAAATAGCGGCTCCTACGAGCAGTACTTC,CASSLNSGSYEQYF
TRBJ1-1,-,TRBD1,TRBV10-3,TGTGCCATCACAAACAGGGGGGACACTGAAGCTTTCTTT,CAITNRGDTEAFF
TRBJ2-1,once,TRBD2,TRBV6-6,TGTGCCAGCAGCCACGCTCTAGCGGTAACGCTCGGTGAGCAGTTCTTC,CASSHALAVTLGEQFF
TRBJ1-5,-,TRBD1,TRBV27,TGTGCCAGCAGTTCCCTGGGGACAGGGCTTTTACCCCAGCATTTT,CASSSLGTGLLPQHF
TRBJ1-4,few,-,TRBV9,TGTGCCAGCAGCGTATCAGGGTGGGATGAAAAACTGTTTTTT,CASSVSGWDEKLFF
TRBJ2-3,-,TRBD1,TRBV6-1,TGTGCCAGCAGTGAGGGACAGGGTACTAGCACAGATACGCAGTATTTT,CASSEGQGTSTDTQYF
TRBJ2-1,-,TRBD1,TRBV5-1,TGCGCCAGCAGGCGGGACAGGGAGCAGTTCTTC,CASRRDREQFF
TRBJ1-1,-,-,TRBV5-1,TGCGCCAGCAGCTTGGGACAGACGAACACTGAAGCTTTCTTT,CASSLGQTNTEAFF
TRBJ2-1,-,TRBD2,TRBV10-3,TGTGCCATCAGTGAGGCGGGAGGGTCCTACAATGAGCAGTTCTTC,CAISEAGGSYNEQFF
TRBJ1-1,-,TRBD1,TRBV18,TGTGCCAGCTCACCAAGTAGGAGGGGGCGGACTGAAGCTTTCTTT,CASSPSRRGRTEAFF
TRBJ1-2,-,TRBD1,TRBV2,TGTGCCAGCAGTCCGGGACAGGGCTATGGCTACACCTTC,CASSPGQGYGYTF
TRBJ1-6,-,-,TRBV2,TGTGCCAGCAGGGGGGGGTTGAGCTCCTATAATTCACCCCTCCACTTT,CASRGGLSSYNSPLHF
TRBJ1-2,hyperexpanded,-,TRBV5-1,TGCGCCAGCAGCTTGAGTAGCTTTTTGGGCTACACCTTC,CASSLSSFLGYTF
TRBJ1-1,-,-,TRBV9,TGTGCCAGCAGCTTCGACACGAACACTGAAGCTTTCTTT,CASSFDTNTEAFF
TRBJ2-7,-,TRBD1,TRBV29-1,TGCAGCGTTGACGGGACAGGGACGTACGAGCAGTACTTC,CSVDGTGTYEQYF
TRBJ1-5,-,-,TRBV19,TGTGCCAGTAGTATAGAACAGGGTAATCAGTATCAGCCCCAGCATTTT,CASSIEQGNQYQPQHF
TRBJ1-4,-,-,TRBV6-5,TGTGCCAGCAGTTACACCACAGTTGATGAAAAACTGTTTTTT,CASSYTTVDEKLFF
TRBJ2-7,few,TRBD2,TRBV5-5,TGCGCCAGCAGCCACACTAGCGCGAGCTCCTACGAGCAGTACTTC,CASSHTSASSYEQYF
TRBJ2-3,-,-,TRBV9,TGTGCCAGCAGCGCCTGGGGGGATATTGGCACAGATACGCAGTATTTT,CASSAWGDIGTDTQYF
TRBJ2-3,once,TRBD1,TRBV10-1,TGCGCCAGCAGTGATAGGGGACAGAGTACAGATACGCAGTATTTT,CASSDRGQSTDTQYF
TRBJ1-1,-,-,TRBV5-1,TGCGCCAGCAGCTTGGCCAGGGCAAACACTGAAGCTTTCTTT,CASSLARANTEAFF
TRBJ2-3,-,TRBD1,TRBV11-1,TGTGCCAGCAGCACCCACAGGGGTAGCACAGATACGCAGTATTTT,CASSTHRGSTDTQYF
TRBJ2-7,few,TRBD1,TRBV27,TGTGCCAGCAGGGAAGGGACAGGGGGCTCGTACGAGCAGTACTTC,CASREGTGGSYEQYF
TRBJ1-3,few,-,TRBV10-1,TGCGCCAGGTTGGGGCTTAGGCGTACTGGAAACACCATATATTTT,CARLGLRRTGNTIYF
TRBJ1-1,-,-,TRBV5-1,TGCGCCAGCAGCTTGGCTCCTCCGGGAGGCGAAGCTTTCTTT,CASSLAPPGGEAFF
TRBJ1-5,-,TRBD1,TRBV2,TGTGCCAGCAGAGCCGGGACAGGGGTACAGCCCCAGCATTTT,CASRAGTGVQPQHF
TRBJ2-6,-,TRBD1,TRBV6-1,TGTGCCAGCCGGGACAGGGGTGGGGCCAACGTCCTGACTTTC,CASRDRGGANVLTF
TRBJ1-5,-,TRBD1,TRBV6-1,TGTGCCAGCACCGACAGGGGTAGTGGGCAGCCCCAGCATTTT,CASTDRGSGQPQHF
TRBJ2-7,once,TRBD2,TRBV29-1,TGCAGCGTCTACCGGACTAGCGGGGCATACGAGCAGTACTTC,CSVYRTSGAYEQYF
TRBJ2-1,-,-,TRBV6-5,TGTGCCAGCAGTTTTATAGCGGACTCCTACAATGAGCAGTTCTTC,CASSFIADSYNEQFF
TRBJ1-3,-,-,TRBV19,TGTGCCAGTAGTACCCGTCACCGGGGAGAGGGAAACACCATATATTTT,CASSTRHRGEGNTIYF
TRBJ1-1,-,-,TRBV9,TGTGCCAGCAGCGTAGCCAGGGCCGAAGCTTTCTTT,CASSVARAEAFF
TRBJ1-1,-,TRBD1,TRBV18,TGTGCCAGCTCACCCCTGACAGGGGTTACTGAAGCTTTCTTT,CASSPLTGVTEAFF
TRBJ1-2,-,TRBD1,TRBV7-9,TGTTCCAGCAGCTTAAGACAGGGAGGCGGCTACACCTTC,CSSSLRQGGGYTF
TRBJ2-7,-,TRBD2,TRBV7-2,TGTGCCAGCAGCTTAGGCGGCGGGAGCTCCTACGAGCAGTACTTC,CASSLGGGSSYEQYF
TRBJ2-7,few,-,TRBV11-2,TGTGCCAGCAGCCTCGGGAACGAGCAGTACTTC,CASSLGNEQYF
TRBJ2-2,-,-,TRBV29-1,TGCAGCGTTGAACCGGACACCGGGGAGCTGTTTTTT,CSVEPDTGELFF
TRBJ1-2,-,-,TRBV7-9,TGTGCCAGCAGCCGTAGTGGGGGCGCAGGCTATGGCTACACCTTC,CASSRSGGAGYGYTF
TRBJ2-5,once,TRBD2,TRBV5-1,TGCGCCAGCAGCCCTAGACTAGCGGGAGACCAAGAGACCCAGTACTTC,CASSPRLAGDQETQYF
TRBJ1-1,many,TRBD1,TRBV2,TGTGCCAGCAGGTACGTCCCAGGGGGCTCGGCTGAAGCTTTCTTT,CASRYVPGGSAEAFF
TRBJ2-1,-,TRBD2,TRBV28,TGTGCCAGCAACTCCCTCGGGACTAGCGGGATCTCCTACAATGAGCAGTTCTTC,CASNSLGTSGISYNEQFF
TRBJ1-5,-,TRBD1,TRBV18,TGTGCCAGCTCAGGGACAGAGGATCAGCCCCAGCATTTT,CASSGTEDQPQHF
TRBJ2-3,-,TRBD1,TRBV6-1,TGTGCCAGCAGTGAGTGGACAGGGGGTACAGATACGCAGTATTTT,CASSEWTGGTDTQYF
TRBJ2-5,few,-,TRBV5-6,TGTGCCAGCAGCCCGTATGGAGCAACCCAGTACTTC,CASSPYGATQYF